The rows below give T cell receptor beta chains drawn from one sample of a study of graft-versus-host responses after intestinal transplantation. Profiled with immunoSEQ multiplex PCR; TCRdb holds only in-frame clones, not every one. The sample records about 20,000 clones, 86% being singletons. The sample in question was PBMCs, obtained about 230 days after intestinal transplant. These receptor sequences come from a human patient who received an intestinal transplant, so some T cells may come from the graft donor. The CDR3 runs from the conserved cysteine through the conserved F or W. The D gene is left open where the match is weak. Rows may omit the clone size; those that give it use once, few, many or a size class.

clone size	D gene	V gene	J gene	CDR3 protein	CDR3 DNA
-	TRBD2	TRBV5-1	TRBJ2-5	CASSIGLGQETQYF	TGCGCCAGCAGCATCGGACTAGGTCAAGAGACCCAGTACTTC
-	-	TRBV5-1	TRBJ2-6	CASRKPSSGANVLTF	TGCGCCAGCAGAAAACCCAGCTCTGGGGCCAACGTCCTGACTTTC
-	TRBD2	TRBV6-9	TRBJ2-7	CASTTGGEQYF	TGTGCCAGCACCACGGGGGGAGAGCAGTACTTC
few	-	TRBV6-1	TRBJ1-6	CASSTKGYSPLHF	TGTGCCAGCAGTACCAAAGGGTACTCACCCCTCCACTTT
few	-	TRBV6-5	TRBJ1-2	CASSYSTEGRYGYTF	TGTGCCAGCAGTTACTCTACCGAAGGACGCTATGGCTACACCTTC
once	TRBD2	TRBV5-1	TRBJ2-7	CASSPLGGGPSYEQYF	TGCGCCAGCAGCCCGCTTGGCGGGGGTCCATCCTACGAGCAGTACTTC
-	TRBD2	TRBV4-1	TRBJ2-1	CASRPLAGGPHGDEQFF	TGCGCCAGCAGACCTCTAGCGGGGGGGCCTCATGGGGATGAGCAGTTCTTC
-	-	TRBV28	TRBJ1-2	CASSLGQSYWGYGYTF	TGTGCCAGCAGTTTGGGGCAGTCTTATTGGGGCTATGGCTACACCTTC
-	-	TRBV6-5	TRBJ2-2	CASSEAGAGELFF	TGTGCCAGCAGTGAAGCCGGCGCCGGGGAGCTGTTTTTT
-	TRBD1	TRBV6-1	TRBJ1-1	CASSSLGQGVFEAFF	TGTGCCAGCAGTTCCCTGGGACAGGGGGTGTTTGAAGCTTTCTTT
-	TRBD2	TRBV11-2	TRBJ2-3	CASSLGPGRGVDTQYF	TGTGCCAGCAGCTTAGGTCCAGGGCGGGGGGTGGATACGCAGTATTTT
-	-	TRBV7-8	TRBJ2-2	CASRLGGNTGELFF	TGTGCCAGCAGACTCGGGGGGAACACCGGGGAGCTGTTTTTT
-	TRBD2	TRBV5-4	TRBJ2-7	CASSRTSGVVTYEQYF	TGTGCCAGCAGCAGAACTAGCGGGGTGGTTACCTACGAGCAGTACTTC
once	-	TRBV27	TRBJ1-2	CASRWGGANYGYTF	TGTGCCAGCCGGTGGGGCGGCGCTAACTATGGCTACACCTTC
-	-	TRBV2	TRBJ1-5	CASSETGPVGVAYSNQPQHF	TGTGCCAGCAGTGAAACGGGGCCGGTGGGCGTTGCATATAGCAATCAGCCCCAGCATTTT
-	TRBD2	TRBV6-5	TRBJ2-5	CASSYSAGVRETQYF	TGTGCCAGCAGTTACTCAGCGGGGGTTCGAGAGACCCAGTACTTC
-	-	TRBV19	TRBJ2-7	CASSTNGEAVYEQYF	TGTGCCAGTAGTACCAATGGTGAGGCAGTCTACGAGCAGTACTTC
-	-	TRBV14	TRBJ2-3	CASSQPTGSVSTDTQYF	TGTGCCAGCAGCCAACCGACAGGCTCAGTCAGCACAGATACGCAGTATTTT
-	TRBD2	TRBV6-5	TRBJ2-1	CASSYAGVNDEQFF	TGTGCCAGCAGTTACGCGGGGGTGAACGATGAGCAGTTCTTC
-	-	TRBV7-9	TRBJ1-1	CASSLVGRANTEAFF	TGTGCCAGCAGCTTAGTAGGCAGGGCGAACACTGAAGCTTTCTTT
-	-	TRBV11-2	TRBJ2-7	CASSLDLMGEQYF	TGTGCCAGCAGCTTAGATCTAATGGGCGAGCAGTACTTC
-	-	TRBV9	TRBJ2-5	CASSEGAGVETQYF	TGTGCCAGCAGCGAAGGAGCCGGAGTGGAGACCCAGTACTTC